The 8 T cell receptor beta chains given below trace back to one sample, sequenced in a study of blood T cell repertoires in COVID-19. Clones were sequenced by immunoSEQ multiplex PCR, and TCRdb holds only the in-frame ones, with some missing. Of approximately 50,000 clones listed, 70% to 90% are singletons. The sequenced sample consisted of peripheral blood. These receptors were obtained from a man between 60 and 70 years old with COVID-19, enrolled during active disease.

The genes are TRBV10-3 and TRBJ1-1; D not certain. Trimming shortened V by 10 bases and J by 0 bases, and 12 bases separated the two germline ends. CDR3 length: 13 amino acids. CDR1 and CDR2 from the germline V gene are ENHRY and SYGVKD. The CDR3 reads CATLFDMNTEAFF. Written as DNA, the CDR3 is TGTGCCACCCTATTTGACATGAACACTGAAGCTTTCTTT.

The chain combines TRBV27 with TRBJ2-1; 8 bases agree with TRBD1. The V and J ends lost 3 bases and 2 bases, in that order; junction bases with no gene match: 3. CDR3 length equals 15 residues. The germline V gene has CDR1 MNHEY and CDR2 SMNVEV (reference sequence). In DNA form, the CDR3 reads TGTGCCAGCAGTTTTAGGGACAGGACCTACAATGAGCAGTTCTTC. Translating it yields CASSFRDRTYNEQFF.

The chain combines TRBV19 with TRBJ2-1; 10 nucleotides match TRBD2. The V gene end was trimmed by 5 bases and the J gene end by 3 bases; junction bases not matched to a gene: 16. The CDR3 is made up of 19 amino acids. Germline V lookup: CDR1 LNHDA, CDR2 SQIVND (reference sequence). The CDR3 DNA sequence: TGTGCCAGTAGTTCCCGCCTAGCGGGAGCAATTGGAAGCTACAATGAGCAGTTCTTC. It specifies CASSSRLAGAIGSYNEQFF.

The chain employs TRBV5-1 and TRBJ2-2; 9 bases align to TRBD2. Germline V gene lookup returns CDR1 SGHRS and CDR2 YFSETQ. The V gene end was trimmed by 4 bases and the J gene end by 5 bases; junction bases not matched to a gene: 9. This CDR3 region has 16 residues. The CDR3 nucleotides read TGCGCCAGCAGCCCTCCCTGGAGCGGGGGGACCGGGGAGCTGTTTTTT. This codes for CASSPPWSGGTGELFF.

The chain joins TRBV9 to TRBJ2-7; 9 positions agree with TRBD2. Trimming took 3 bases from V and 6 from J; bases not matched to a gene: 10. The germline gives CDR1 SGDLS, CDR2 YYNGEE. This CDR3 spans 15 amino acids. The CDR3 DNA is TGTGCCAGCAGCGCTCAGGGGCGGGGGGGCCCCGAGCAGTACTTC. Its translation is CASSAQGRGGPEQYF. The variable domain in full, with the rest retrieved from reference TRBV9 and TRBJ2-7, is DSGVTQTPKHLITATGQRVTLRCSPRSGDLSVYWYQQSLDQGLQFLIQYYNGEERAKGNILERFSAQQFPDLHSELNLSSLELGDSALYFCASSAQGRGGPEQYFGPGTRLTVT.

The genes are TRBV5-1 and TRBJ2-1, with no clear D. The CDR3 loop spans 17 amino acids. The V end was cut by 1 base, the J end by 5 bases, with 19 bases between. The V gene's germline CDR1 is SGHRS and CDR2 YFSETQ. The CDR3 loop is CASSLSPPGAANNEQFF. In nucleotides, the CDR3 is TGCGCCAGCAGCTTGTCCCCACCGGGTGCAGCAAACAATGAGCAGTTCTTC.

The rearrangement links TRBV4-1 to TRBJ1-2; D is uncertain. Trimming took off 0 bases at V and 4 bases at J, with 12 bases between the two ends. This CDR3 comprises 15 residues. Looked up from germline, CDR1 is MGHRA and CDR2 is YSYEKL. CDR3 in DNA: TGCGCCAGCAGCCAAGATGTACTCTCAAGCTATGGCTACACCTTC. It is translated as CASSQDVLSSYGYTF.

V gene TRBV15 combines with J gene TRBJ2-5; D is unresolved. Germline loops: CDR1 LNHNV, CDR2 YYDKDF (reference sequence). V was shortened by 0 bases and J by 3 bases, with 11 bases between the two germline ends. CDR3 size: 15 residues. CDR3 DNA: TGTGCCACCAGCAGAGACCCCGGGTCGGAAGAGACCCAGTACTTC. It specifies CATSRDPGSEETQYF.